The 7 T cell receptor beta chains listed next were all sequenced from one sample in a study of T cells in Graves' hyperthyroidism and ophthalmopathy. RNA transcripts yielded amplified TCR beta CDR3 regions. First-round RT-PCR with HTBI primers amplified the TCR CDR3 region. Each CDR3 protein gets one entry after TCRdb re-called the multiplex PCR reads with MiXCR. This sample has about 320,000 distinct CDR3 sequences; approximately 16% occur once, and the top ten carry approximately 35%. The sequenced sample consisted of blood. The receptor source for this set is a man under 40 with Graves' hyperthyroidism.

This clonotype was seen at least ten times. V is TRBV18 and J is TRBJ1-4, with D hard to call. This CDR3 has 17 amino acids. V lost 1 base to trimming and J lost 0 bases, with 12 bases between them. In germline, CDR1 is KGHSH, CDR2 LQKENI. The chain's CDR3 is CASSPLGRQATNEKLFF. The CDR3 DNA sequence: TGTGCCAGCTCACCACTAGGACGCCAGGCAACTAATGAAAAACTGTTTTTT.

This clonotype was recorded many times. The chain employs TRBV18 and TRBJ2-7; TRBD1 or TRBD2 may be the D gene (5 bases each). CDR1 is KGHSH, CDR2 LQKENI, per germline. V lost 3 bases, J lost 3 bases, and 12 bases lay in between. The CDR3 is 14 amino acids. CDR3 loop: CASSPRGRVYEQYF. DNA of the CDR3: TGTGCCAGCTCACCTAGGGGACGGGTCTACGAGCAGTACTTC.

This clonotype came up a few times. This chain joins TRBV7-9 and TRBJ1-3; D remains ambiguous. Germline CDR1 is SEHNR and CDR2 is FQNEAQ (reference sequence). The CDR3 is 16 residues long. V lost 1 base, J lost 0 bases, and 10 bases lay in between. The CDR3 nucleotides are TGTGCCAGCAGCTTAGTTCCAGTGAACTCTGGAAACACCATATATTTT. It codes for CASSLVPVNSGNTIYF.

This clonotype was seen ten or more times. The chain uses TRBV28 and TRBJ1-2; no clear D. Trimming pared 6 bases from V and 2 bases from J, leaving 16 bases between. The length of the CDR3 is 15 residues. CDR1 is MDHEN, CDR2 SYDVKM, per germline. CDR3 loop: CASSPTDGWNYGYTF. CDR3 sequence (DNA): TGTGCCAGCAGCCCAACTGACGGGTGGAACTATGGCTACACCTTC.

The V gene is TRBV6-1, the J gene TRBJ1-5, with TRBD1 matching 8 bases. The V gene's germline CDR1 is MNHNS and CDR2 SASEGT. Germline trimming cut 7 bases from V and 5 bases from J; bases unmatched to any gene: 10. The CDR3 runs 15 residues. The CDR3 DNA sequence: TGTGCCAGCAACAGACAGGGGATGGGAGATCAGCCCCAGCATTTT. Translation: CASNRQGMGDQPQHF.

The rearrangement joins TRBV13 to TRBJ2-1; 10 bases are a match to TRBD2. The CDR3 has 15 residues. Unmatched junction bases numbered 8, after V lost 5 bases and J lost 7 bases. Germline V gene lookup returns CDR1 PRHDT and CDR2 FYEKMQ (reference sequence). The CDR3, as DNA: TGTGCCAGCAGCACCTTAAGCGGGAGGGCAAATGAGCAGTTCTTC. Protein: CASSTLSGRANEQFF.

This clonotype was picked up many times. This chain uses TRBV11-2 with TRBJ1-2; possible D gene TRBD1, 6 bases. In germline, CDR1 is SGHAT, CDR2 FQNNGV. This CDR3 is built from 13 residues. V was clipped by 1 base and J by 8 bases, with 11 bases between them. CDR3 coding DNA: TGTGCCAGCAGCTTAGGACGGACAGCCGGCTACACCTTC. Encoded protein: CASSLGRTAGYTF.